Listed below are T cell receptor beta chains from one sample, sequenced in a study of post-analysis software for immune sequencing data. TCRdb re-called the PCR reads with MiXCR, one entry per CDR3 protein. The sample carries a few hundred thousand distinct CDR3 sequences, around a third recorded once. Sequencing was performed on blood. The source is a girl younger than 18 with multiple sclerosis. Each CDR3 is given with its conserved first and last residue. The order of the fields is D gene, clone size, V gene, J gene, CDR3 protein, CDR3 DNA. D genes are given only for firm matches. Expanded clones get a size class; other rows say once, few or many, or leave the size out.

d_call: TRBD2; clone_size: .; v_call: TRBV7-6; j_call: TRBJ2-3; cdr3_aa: CASSLEPFTSGGSTDTQYF; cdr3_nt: TGTGCCAGCAGCTTAGAACCGTTTACTAGCGGGGGTAGCACAGATACGCAGTATTTT
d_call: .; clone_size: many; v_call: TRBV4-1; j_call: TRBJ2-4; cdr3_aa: CASSQAQDSSGSIQYF; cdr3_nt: TGCGCCAGCAGCCAAGCCCAGGACTCAAGCGGTAGCATTCAGTACTTC
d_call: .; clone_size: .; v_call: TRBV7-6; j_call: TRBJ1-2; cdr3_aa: CASSPIVGGYTF; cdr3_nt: TGTGCCAGCAGCCCCATAGTGGGGGGCTACACCTTC
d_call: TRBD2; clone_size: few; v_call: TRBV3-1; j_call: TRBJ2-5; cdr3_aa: CASSQEKSGGDETQYF; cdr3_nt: TGTGCCAGCAGCCAAGAAAAGAGCGGGGGGGATGAGACCCAGTACTTC
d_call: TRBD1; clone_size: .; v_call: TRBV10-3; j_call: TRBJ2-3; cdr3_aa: CAIRPGQGDGADTQYF; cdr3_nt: TGTGCCATCAGACCGGGACAGGGGGACGGGGCAGATACGCAGTATTTT
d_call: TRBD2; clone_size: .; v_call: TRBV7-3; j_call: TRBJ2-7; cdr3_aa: CASNLGLAGFQPYEQYF; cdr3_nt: TGTGCCAGCAACTTGGGACTAGCGGGGTTCCAGCCCTACGAGCAGTACTTC
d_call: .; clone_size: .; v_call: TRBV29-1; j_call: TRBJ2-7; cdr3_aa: CSVTRELGAYEQYF; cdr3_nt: TGCAGCGTAACCCGGGAGCTGGGGGCCTACGAGCAGTACTTC
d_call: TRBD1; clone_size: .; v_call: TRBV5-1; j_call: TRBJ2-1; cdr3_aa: CASSSPRDRGYNEQFF; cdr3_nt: TGCGCCAGCAGCTCCCCCCGGGACAGGGGTTACAATGAGCAGTTCTTC
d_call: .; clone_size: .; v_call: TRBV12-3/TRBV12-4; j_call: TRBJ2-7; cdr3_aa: CASRLQGLEQYF; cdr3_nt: TGTGCCAGCAGGTTACAAGGTCTGGAGCAGTACTTC
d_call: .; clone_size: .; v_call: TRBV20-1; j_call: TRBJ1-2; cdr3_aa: CSARVGVNGYTF; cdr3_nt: TGCAGTGCTAGGGTGGGGGTAAATGGCTACACCTTC
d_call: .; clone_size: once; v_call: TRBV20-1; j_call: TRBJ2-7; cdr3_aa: CSAVRQVSYAQYF; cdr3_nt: TGCAGTGCTGTTCGACAGGTCTCCTACGCGCAGTACTTC
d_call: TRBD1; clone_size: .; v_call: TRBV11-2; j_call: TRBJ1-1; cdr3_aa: CASSLNRGVTTEAFF; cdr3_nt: TGTGCCAGCAGCCTTAACAGGGGGGTCACGACTGAAGCTTTCTTT
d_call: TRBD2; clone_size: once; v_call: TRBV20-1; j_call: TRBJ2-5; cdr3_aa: CSARDSIAGEETQYF; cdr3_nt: TGCAGTGCTAGAGATTCCATAGCGGGGGAAGAGACCCAGTACTTC
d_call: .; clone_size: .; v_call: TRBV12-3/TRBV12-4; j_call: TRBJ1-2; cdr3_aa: CASSLARQEPNYDYTF; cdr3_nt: TGTGCCAGCAGTTTAGCGAGACAGGAACCAAACTATGACTACACCTTC
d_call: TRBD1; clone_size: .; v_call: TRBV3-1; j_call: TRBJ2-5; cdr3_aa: CASSLRDRMSYGQYF; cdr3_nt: TGTGCCAGCAGCCTCCGGGACAGAATGTCCTACGGGCAGTACTTC
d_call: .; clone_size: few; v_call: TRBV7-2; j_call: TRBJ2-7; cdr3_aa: CASSNNGRQPSSYEQYF; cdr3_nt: TGTGCCAGCAGCAATAATGGGCGGCAACCGAGCTCCTACGAGCAGTACTTC
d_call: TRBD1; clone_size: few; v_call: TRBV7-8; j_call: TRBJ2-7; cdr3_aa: CASSLVGQGAGEQYF; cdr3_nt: TGTGCCAGCAGCTTGGTGGGACAGGGGGCCGGCGAGCAGTACTTC
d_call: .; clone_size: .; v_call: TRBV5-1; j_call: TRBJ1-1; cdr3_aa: CASSEGPPNTEAFF; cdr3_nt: TGCGCCAGCAGCGAGGGCCCTCCGAACACTGAAGCTTTCTTT
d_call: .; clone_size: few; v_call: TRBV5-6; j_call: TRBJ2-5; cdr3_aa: CASSLVQSGFQETQYF; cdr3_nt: TGTGCCAGCAGCTTGGTCCAGTCGGGTTTCCAAGAGACCCAGTACTTC
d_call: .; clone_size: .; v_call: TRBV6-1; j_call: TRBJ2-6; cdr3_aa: CASSLTSGTLSSGANVLTF; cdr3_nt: TGTGCCAGCAGCCTAACCTCCGGTACCCTGAGCTCTGGGGCCAACGTCCTGACTTTC
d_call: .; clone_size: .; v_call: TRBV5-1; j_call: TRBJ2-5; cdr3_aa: CASSSEYEETQYF; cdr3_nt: TGCGCCAGCAGCTCAGAATATGAGGAGACCCAGTACTTC
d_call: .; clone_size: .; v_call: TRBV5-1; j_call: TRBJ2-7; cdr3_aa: CASSKDGGVIYEQYF; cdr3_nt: TGCGCCAGCAGCAAGGACGGGGGAGTAATCTACGAGCAGTACTTC
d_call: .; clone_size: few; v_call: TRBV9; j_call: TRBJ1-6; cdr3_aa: CASSVGKVNSPLHF; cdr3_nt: TGTGCCAGCAGCGTAGGAAAGGTCAATTCACCCCTCCACTTT
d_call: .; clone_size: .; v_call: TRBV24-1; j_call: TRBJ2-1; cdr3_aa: CATSGLPNYNERFF; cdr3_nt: TGTGCCACCAGTGGTCTACCTAATTACAATGAGCGGTTCTTC
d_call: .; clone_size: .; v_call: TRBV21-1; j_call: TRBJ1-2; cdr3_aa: CASSMGRDRESYGYTF; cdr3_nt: TGTGCCAGCAGCATGGGGCGGGACAGGGAGAGCTATGGCTACACCTTC
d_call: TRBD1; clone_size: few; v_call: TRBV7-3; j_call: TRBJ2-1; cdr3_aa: CASSLYGTVDNEQFF; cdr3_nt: TGTGCCAGCAGCCTCTACGGGACAGTCGACAATGAGCAGTTCTTC
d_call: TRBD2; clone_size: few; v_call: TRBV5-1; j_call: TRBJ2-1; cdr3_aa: CASSPGGTNAYNEQFF; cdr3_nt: TGCGCCAGCAGCCCGGGGGGGACTAATGCCTACAATGAGCAGTTCTTC
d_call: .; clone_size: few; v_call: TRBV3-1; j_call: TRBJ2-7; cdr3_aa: CASSTLSGDYEQYF; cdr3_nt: TGTGCCAGCAGCACTCTATCGGGGGACTACGAGCAGTACTTC
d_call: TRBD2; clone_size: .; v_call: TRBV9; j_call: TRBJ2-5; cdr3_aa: CASSGIAGETQYF; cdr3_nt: TGTGCCAGCAGCGGTATAGCGGGAGAGACCCAGTACTTC
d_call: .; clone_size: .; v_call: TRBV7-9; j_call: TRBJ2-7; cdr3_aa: CASSLSTTYEQYF; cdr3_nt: TGTGCCAGCAGCTTATCCACAACCTACGAGCAGTACTTC
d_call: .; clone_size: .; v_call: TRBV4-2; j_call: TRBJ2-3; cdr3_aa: CASNWRGGPGTDTQYF; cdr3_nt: TGTGCCAGCAACTGGAGGGGTGGGCCCGGCACAGATACGCAGTATTTT
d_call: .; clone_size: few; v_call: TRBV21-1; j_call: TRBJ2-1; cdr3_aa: CASTNRDRYYNEQFF; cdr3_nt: TGTGCCAGCACGAATCGGGACAGGTACTACAATGAGCAGTTCTTC
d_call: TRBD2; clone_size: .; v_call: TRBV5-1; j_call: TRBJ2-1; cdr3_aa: CASSHPAGEGNEQFF; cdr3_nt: TGCGCCAGCAGCCACCCAGCGGGAGAAGGCAATGAGCAGTTCTTC
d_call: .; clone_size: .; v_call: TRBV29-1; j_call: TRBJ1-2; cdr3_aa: CSVTDGPYGYTF; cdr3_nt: TGCAGCGTAACGGACGGACCCTATGGCTACACCTTC
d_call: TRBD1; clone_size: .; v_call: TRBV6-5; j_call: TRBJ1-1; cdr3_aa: CASRPGQTNTEAFF; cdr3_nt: TGTGCCAGCAGGCCGGGACAGACGAACACTGAAGCTTTCTTT
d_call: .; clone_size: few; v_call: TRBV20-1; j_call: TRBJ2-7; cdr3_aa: CSARRQGSYEQYF; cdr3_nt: TGCAGTGCTAGAAGGCAGGGAAGCTACGAGCAGTACTTC
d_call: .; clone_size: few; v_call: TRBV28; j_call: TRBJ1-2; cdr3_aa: CASSSLGEGKGGYTF; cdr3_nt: TGTGCCAGCAGCTCCCTGGGGGAGGGAAAGGGCGGCTACACCTTC
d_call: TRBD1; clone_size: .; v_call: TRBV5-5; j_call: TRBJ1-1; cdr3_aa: CAGRQGHGAFF; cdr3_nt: TGTGCCGGCCGACAGGGTCACGGAGCTTTCTTT
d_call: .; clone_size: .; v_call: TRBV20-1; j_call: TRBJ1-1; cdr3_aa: CSAQGGGNTEAFF; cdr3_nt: TGCAGTGCTCAGGGTGGAGGAAACACTGAAGCTTTCTTT
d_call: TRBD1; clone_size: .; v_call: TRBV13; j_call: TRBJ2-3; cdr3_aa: CASSLGGTGIIDTQYF; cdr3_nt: TGTGCCAGCAGCTTAGGGGGGACAGGGATCATAGATACGCAGTATTTT
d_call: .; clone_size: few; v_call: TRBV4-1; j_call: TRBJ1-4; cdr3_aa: CASSQVRDEKLFF; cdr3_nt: TGCGCCAGCAGCCAAGTCAGGGATGAAAAACTGTTTTTT
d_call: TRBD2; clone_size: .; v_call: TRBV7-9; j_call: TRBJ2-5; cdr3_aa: CASSPFSGGLETQYF; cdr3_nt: TGTGCCAGCAGCCCGTTCAGCGGGGGCTTGGAGACCCAGTACTTC
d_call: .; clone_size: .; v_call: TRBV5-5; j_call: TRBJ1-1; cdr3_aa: CASMRSTNTEAFF; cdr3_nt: TGTGCCAGCATGCGATCGACGAACACTGAAGCTTTCTTT
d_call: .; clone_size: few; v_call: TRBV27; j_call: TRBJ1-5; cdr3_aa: CASSLRDIDQPQHF; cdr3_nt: TGTGCCAGCAGTCTGCGGGACATAGATCAGCCCCAGCATTTT
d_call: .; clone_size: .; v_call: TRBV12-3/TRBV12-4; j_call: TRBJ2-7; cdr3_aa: CASRRGISYEQYF; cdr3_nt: TGTGCCAGCAGGAGGGGCATCTCCTACGAGCAGTACTTC
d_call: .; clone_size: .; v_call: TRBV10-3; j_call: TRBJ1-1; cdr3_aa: CAIRGQGMNTEAFF; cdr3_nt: TGTGCCATCAGAGGCCAAGGGATGAACACTGAAGCTTTCTTT
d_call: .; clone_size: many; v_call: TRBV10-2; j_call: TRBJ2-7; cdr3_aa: CASSDYPYEQYF; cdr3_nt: TGCGCCAGCAGTGACTACCCTTACGAGCAGTACTTC
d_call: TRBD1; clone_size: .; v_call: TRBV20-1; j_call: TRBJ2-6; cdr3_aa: CSAQRGQGNTGANVLTF; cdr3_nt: TGCAGTGCTCAGAGGGGACAGGGCAACACTGGGGCCAACGTCCTGACTTTC
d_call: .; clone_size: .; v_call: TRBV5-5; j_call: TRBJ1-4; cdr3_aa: CASSLSGQDNEKLFF; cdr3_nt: TGTGCCAGCAGCTTATCGGGACAAGATAATGAAAAACTGTTTTTT
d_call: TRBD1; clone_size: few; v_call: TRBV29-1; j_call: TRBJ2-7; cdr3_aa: CSGGTGFYEQYF; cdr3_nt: TGCAGCGGCGGGACAGGGTTCTACGAGCAGTACTTC
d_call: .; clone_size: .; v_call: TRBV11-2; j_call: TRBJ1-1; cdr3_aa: CASIPKPINTEAFF; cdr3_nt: TGTGCCAGCATACCCAAGCCTATTAACACTGAAGCTTTCTTT
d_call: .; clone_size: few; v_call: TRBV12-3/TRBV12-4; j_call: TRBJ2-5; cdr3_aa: CASRYLGGQKETQYF; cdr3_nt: TGTGCCAGCAGATACCTTGGGGGGCAAAAAGAGACCCAGTACTTC